Listed below are T cell receptor beta chains from one sample, sequenced in a study of tumor-infiltrating lymphocytes in primary liver carcinoma. TCRdb used MiXCR to reprocess the multiplex PCR reads, holding one entry per CDR3 protein. The data hold tens of thousands of distinct CDR3 sequences, with roughly 70% observed a single time. The specimen was liver tumor tissue from sampling region 2. The receptors here all came from a man aged 40-55 years with primary liver carcinoma and hepatitis B virus infection. The CDR3 runs from the conserved cysteine through the conserved F or W. The D gene is left open where the match is weak.

cdr3_length d_call v_call cdr3_aa
15 TRBD2 TRBV11-2 CASSSLAGAFNEQFF
12 . TRBV11-2 CASSLGTDTRYF
16 . TRBV9 CASGESGIPGANVLTF
15 TRBD2 TRBV6-1 CVSTLGGGAYNEQFF
14 TRBD1 TRBV6-1 CASSPQGATQPQHF
13 TRBD1 TRBV6-2/TRBV6-3 CASLGQEDTEAFF
16 TRBD2 TRBV11-2 CASRQSPGGGKESQYF
17 TRBD2 TRBV11-2 CAGRERLAGGWSYGQYF
16 TRBD2 TRBV11-2 CASIETPGGGKETQYF
13 . TRBV7-9 CASSLGVSYEQYF
14 TRBD2 TRBV7-2 CASSYGLVTDTQYF
17 . TRBV6-1 CASRGMDSRAWDNEQFF
20 TRBD2 TRBV10-3 CAISEARPPGLAGATGEQDF
14 TRBD1 TRBV6-1 CASRDRASFNEQSF
10 . TRBV29-1 CSTRRNELFF
14 . TRBV25-1 CACSDSGGSNEQFF
16 TRBD2 TRBV11-2 CAGRLELLAGMNEQFF
17 TRBD2 TRBV24-1 CATSDSGTSGAQETQNF
15 . TRBV12-3/TRBV12-4 CASSMGVGGSYEQYF
20 TRBD2 TRBV7-2 CDSSLVFFKTSGVGPYEQYF
15 . TRBV30 CAWGVGWMGTNGYTF
18 . TRBV7-8 CASSRLSVGVANTGELFF
18 TRBD2 TRBV4-1 CASSQAIALAGVTDTQYF
17 TRBD1 TRBV6-5 CGSHEQDRRKETDTRYF
14 . TRBV11-3 CAGSLYGAGNTIYF
17 . TRBV6-2/TRBV6-3 CASSYPRGTAKGDTQYF
15 TRBD2 TRBV6-5 CASRTSRSAHETQYF
13 . TRBV4-3 CASSQGLGETEYF
14 . TRBV10-3 CAISEYEGGQSQDF